Presented here are 19 T cell receptor beta chains from one specimen sequenced in a study of T cells after yellow fever vaccination. MiXCR was run by TCRdb on the 5' RACE reads, yielding one entry per CDR3 protein. The sample lists about 220,000 distinct CDR3 sequences; around 3.1% were seen once. Sequences were derived from CD4+ T cells sorted from PBMCs, sampled 10 days after the yellow fever booster vaccination. The receptor source for this set is a man younger than 35 who received the YFV17D yellow fever vaccine.

In its sample, this clonotype was seen many times. The chain links TRBV5-4 to TRBJ2-1; 7 bases map to TRBD1. The CDR3 sequence is 15 residues long. Trimming took 0 bases from V and 4 from J; bases not matched to a gene: 4. Looked up from germline, CDR1 is SGHNT and CDR2 is YYREEE (reference sequence). The DNA of the CDR3 is TGTGCCAGCAGCTTGGGGACAGGTCTTTACAATGAGCAGTTCTTC. Protein sequence: CASSLGTGLYNEQFF.

The chain carries TRBV10-3 and TRBJ2-3; 9 nucleotides line up with TRBD2. Trimming took 6 bases from V and 5 from J; bases not matched to a gene: 9. CDR3 length: 15 amino acids. Germline lookup yields CDR1 ENHRY and CDR2 SYGVKD. CDR3 region: CAIRGGLAPGDTQYF. In DNA, the CDR3 is TGTGCCATCAGGGGGGGACTAGCTCCTGGAGATACGCAGTATTTT.

This clonotype was picked up a small number of times. The rearrangement links TRBV28 to TRBJ2-5; D is perhaps TRBD1 (5 bases). Germline V lookup: CDR1 MDHEN, CDR2 SYDVKM. The V end was cut by 6 bases, the J end by 1 base, with 6 bases between. The CDR3 contains 12 residues. CDR3 loop: CASSTGQETQYF. The CDR3 region has the DNA TGTGCCAGCAGCACAGGCCAAGAGACCCAGTACTTC.

This clonotype has ten or more counts. V gene TRBV5-5 combines with J gene TRBJ1-1, with D possibly TRBD1 on 5 matching bases. This CDR3 spans 15 amino acids. V shed 4 bases and J shed 1 base, with 14 bases lying between them. From germline, CDR1 is SGHKS and CDR2 YYEKEE (reference sequence). Here the CDR3 reads CASSKTGTQNTEAFF. CDR3 DNA sequence: TGTGCCAGCAGCAAAACCGGGACTCAGAACACTGAAGCTTTCTTT. Together with reference TRBV5-5 and TRBJ1-1, the CDR3 gives the full variable domain: DAGVTQSPTHLIKTRGQQVTLRCSPISGHKSVSWYQQVLGQGPQFIFQYYEKEERGRGNFPDRFSARQFPNYSSELNVNALLLGDSALYLCASSKTGTQNTEAFFGQGTRLTVV.

This clonotype was seen a handful of times. The DNA of the CDR3 is TGTGCCAGCAGCCCCAGCCTTCTCTCACCCCTCCACTTT. Protein: CASSPSLLSPLHF. The chain couples TRBV7-3 to TRBJ1-6, with unresolved D. Per germline, CDR1 SGHTA and CDR2 FQGTGA. V was cut by 5 bases and J by 10 bases, with 12 bases left in between. This CDR3 spans 13 amino acids.

At least ten counts were recorded for this clonotype. The V gene is TRBV20-1, the J gene TRBJ2-1; D might be TRBD2 (5 bases). Germline CDR1 is DFQATT and CDR2 is SNEGSKA (reference sequence). Trimming stripped 1 base from V and 5 bases from J, with 6 bases between. CDR3 length equals 12 residues. Here the CDR3 reads CSARGADNEQFF. The DNA for the CDR3 is TGCAGTGCTAGAGGAGCGGACAATGAGCAGTTCTTC.

This chain links TRBV2 with TRBJ2-5; TRBD2 agrees at 13 bases. Germline CDR1 reads SNHLY; CDR2 reads FYNNEI. The CDR3 sequence is 14 residues long. V gave up 5 bases and J gave up 5 bases; unmatched junction bases: 2. This CDR3 is CASSRTSGGETQYF. The CDR3 region has the DNA TGTGCCAGCAGTCGGACTAGCGGGGGCGAGACCCAGTACTTC.

The CDR3 spells CAIWGLNGYTF. The DNA for the CDR3 is TGTGCCATCTGGGGCCTCAATGGCTACACCTTC. This chain links TRBV10-3 with TRBJ1-2; weak D call: TRBD1 (5 bases). CDR1 and CDR2 (germline): ENHRY, SYGVKD. CDR3 size: 11 residues. V lost 8 bases and J 6 bases, leaving 10 bases between the germline ends.

This clonotype has more than one count but fewer than ten. The chain uses TRBV7-7 and TRBJ1-4, with TRBD1 matching 8 bases. Germline V gene data show CDR1 as SSHAT and CDR2 as FNYEAQ (reference sequence). The V and J ends lost 3 bases and 6 bases, in that order; junction bases with no gene match: 9. The CDR3 length is 16 residues. CDR3 loop: CASSFGPGQGDEKLFF. The CDR3 bases are TGTGCCAGCAGCTTTGGTCCCGGACAGGGTGATGAAAAACTGTTTTTT. Looking up the rest from reference TRBV7-7 and TRBJ1-4 gives the full variable domain: GAGVSQSPRYKVTKRGQDVTLRCDPISSHATLYWYQQALGQGPEFLTYFNYEAQPDKSGLPSDRFSAERPEGSISTLTIQRTEQRDSAMYRCASSFGPGQGDEKLFFGSGTQLSVL.

This clonotype has ten or more counts. The chain employs TRBV7-8 and TRBJ2-1, with D tentatively TRBD1 or TRBD2 (5 bases each). Trimming stripped 2 bases from V and 3 bases from J, with 8 bases between. Germline V gene sequence: CDR1 SGHVS, CDR2 FQNEAQ. The CDR3 totals 14 residues. The CDR3 region has the DNA TGTGCCAGCAGCTTACGAGGGGTCTACAATGAGCAGTTCTTC. Residues: CASSLRGVYNEQFF.

This chain links TRBV7-2 with TRBJ2-5, with D perhaps matching TRBD1 (6 bases). The germline CDR1 and CDR2 sequences are SGHTA and FQGNSA. V dropped 5 bases and J dropped 2 bases, with 12 bases sitting between them. The CDR3 has 14 residues. The CDR3 region is CASSPMGAQETQYF. The DNA for the CDR3 is TGTGCCAGCAGCCCGATGGGGGCTCAAGAGACCCAGTACTTC. Drawing the rest from reference TRBV7-2 and TRBJ2-5, the complete variable domain is GAGVSQSPSNKVTEKGKDVELRCDPISGHTALYWYRQSLGQGLEFLIYFQGNSAPDKSGLPSDRFSAERTGGSVSTLTIQRTQQEDSAVYLCASSPMGAQETQYFGPGTRLLVL.

This clonotype was observed many times. The genes are TRBV5-1 and TRBJ2-2; D might be TRBD1 (5 bases). Per germline, CDR1 SGHRS and CDR2 YFSETQ. The length of the CDR3 is 15 residues. Deletions cut 0 bases from V and 5 bases from J, with 11 bases between. The CDR3 protein is CASSLADSLTGELFF. The CDR3 nucleotides read TGCGCCAGCAGCTTGGCCGACAGCCTTACCGGGGAGCTGTTTTTT.

This clonotype was seen more than once but under ten times. The chain carries TRBV14 and TRBJ2-1, with TRBD2 as a possible D gene (5 bases). The CDR3 totals 16 residues. Germline V CDR1 and CDR2: SGHDN, FVKESK. V was pared by 0 bases and J by 0 bases, with 9 bases between. CDR3 nucleotides: TGTGCCAGCAGCCAAGATCGACGGGGCTCCTACAATGAGCAGTTCTTC. Translation: CASSQDRRGSYNEQFF.

The count of this clonotype is one. V usage is TRBV24-1 and J usage is TRBJ2-5; D uncertain. CDR3 length equals 15 residues. Germline V gene sequence: CDR1 KGHDR, CDR2 SFDVKD. Deletions cut 3 bases from V and 5 bases from J, with 15 bases between. The CDR3 bases are TGTGCCACCAGTGATGCTTGGAGTGCTGGGGAGACCCAGTACTTC. Encoded protein: CATSDAWSAGETQYF.

This clonotype was picked up many times. The chain is built from TRBV7-9 and TRBJ2-4; the D gene is possibly TRBD1 (5 bases). Trimming stripped 1 base from V and 9 bases from J, with 13 bases between. CDR3 size: 14 residues. Per the germline V gene, CDR1 is SEHNR and CDR2 is FQNEAQ (reference sequence). DNA of the CDR3: TGTGCCAGCAGCTTAGTAAACACCCAGGGCATTCAGTACTTC. As protein: CASSLVNTQGIQYF.

This clonotype was observed many times. The chain has TRBV6-2 or TRBV6-3 and TRBJ2-3; no clear D gene. The V gene's germline CDR1 is MNHEY and CDR2 SVGEGT. CDR3 length: 14 residues. Between the trimmed V and J ends, which lost 8 bases and 4 bases, there was a span of 16 bases. The CDR3 here is CASWKTPGADTQYF. The CDR3 bases are TGTGCCAGCTGGAAAACCCCTGGAGCAGATACGCAGTATTTT.

This clonotype occurred many times. This chain connects TRBV20-1 to TRBJ1-5; D is possibly TRBD1 (6 bases). V lost 0 bases, J lost 5 bases, and 23 bases lay in between. Germline V gene data show CDR1 as DFQATT and CDR2 as SNEGSKA (reference sequence). The CDR3 runs to 18 residues. The CDR3 nucleotides are TGCAGTGCTAGAGATTTGGCAGGGGAAGGCAGGGGCCATCAGCCCCAGCATTTT. Translated: CSARDLAGEGRGHQPQHF.

This clonotype has more than one count but fewer than ten. The chain employs TRBV6-1 and TRBJ2-2; D remains ambiguous. The germline gives CDR1 MNHNS, CDR2 SASEGT. Between the trimmed V and J ends, which lost 4 bases and 1 base, there was a span of 4 bases. This CDR3 has 13 residues. CDR3 protein: CASSAENTGELFF. The DNA of the CDR3 is TGTGCCAGCAGTGCGGAGAACACCGGGGAGCTGTTTTTT.

In this sample, this clonotype turned up a few times. The chain has TRBV10-3 and TRBJ1-5, with 9 bases identical to TRBD1. CDR1 and CDR2 from the germline V gene are ENHRY and SYGVKD. After removal of 0 bases from V and 5 bases from J, the junction contained 8 bases not matched to a gene. This CDR3 contains 17 residues. The CDR3 nucleotides read TGTGCCATCAGTGAGTCGCAGATGGGACAGGGACATCAGCCCCAGCATTTT. It codes for CAISESQMGQGHQPQHF.